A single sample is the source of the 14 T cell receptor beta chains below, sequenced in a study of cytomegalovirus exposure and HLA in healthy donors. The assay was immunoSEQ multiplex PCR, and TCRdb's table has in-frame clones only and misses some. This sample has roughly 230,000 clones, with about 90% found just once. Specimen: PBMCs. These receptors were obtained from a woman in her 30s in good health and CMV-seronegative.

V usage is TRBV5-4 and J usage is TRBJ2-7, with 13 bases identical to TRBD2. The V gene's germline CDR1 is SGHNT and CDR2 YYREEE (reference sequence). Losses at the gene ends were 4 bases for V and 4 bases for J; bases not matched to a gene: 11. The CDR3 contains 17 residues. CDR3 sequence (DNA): TGTGCCAGCAGCCTGGGGACTAGCGGGATAAATAGATACGAGCAGTACTTC. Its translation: CASSLGTSGINRYEQYF. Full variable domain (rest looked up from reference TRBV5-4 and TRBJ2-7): ETGVTQSPTHLIKTRGQQVTLRCSSQSGHNTVSWYQQALGQGPQFIFQYYREEENGRGNFPPRFSGLQFPNYSSELNVNALELDDSALYLCASSLGTSGINRYEQYFGPGTRLTVT.

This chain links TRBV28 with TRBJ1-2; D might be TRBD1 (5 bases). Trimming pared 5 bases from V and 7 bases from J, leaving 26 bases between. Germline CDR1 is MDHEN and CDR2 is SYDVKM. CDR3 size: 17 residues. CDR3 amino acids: CASSVHDTRARSGGYTF. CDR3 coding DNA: TGTGCCAGCAGTGTGCACGATACCAGGGCGCGGTCGGGTGGCTACACCTTC.

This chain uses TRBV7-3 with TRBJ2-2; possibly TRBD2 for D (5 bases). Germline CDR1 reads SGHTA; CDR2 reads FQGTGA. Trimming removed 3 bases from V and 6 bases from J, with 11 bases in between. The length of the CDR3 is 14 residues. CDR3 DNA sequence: TGTGCCAGCAGCTTTGTGGGGAGTCCCGGGGAGCTGTTTTTT. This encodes CASSFVGSPGELFF.

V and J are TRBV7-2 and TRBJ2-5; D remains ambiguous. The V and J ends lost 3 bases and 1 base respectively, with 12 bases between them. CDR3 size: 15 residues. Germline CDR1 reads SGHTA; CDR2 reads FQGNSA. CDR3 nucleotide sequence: TGTGCCAGCAGCTTCGGTGGGCCGTCCCAAGAGACCCAGTACTTC. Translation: CASSFGGPSQETQYF. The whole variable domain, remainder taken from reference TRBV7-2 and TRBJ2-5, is GAGVSQSPSNKVTEKGKDVELRCDPISGHTALYWYRQSLGQGLEFLIYFQGNSAPDKSGLPSDRFSAERTGGSVSTLTIQRTQQEDSAVYLCASSFGGPSQETQYFGPGTRLLVL.

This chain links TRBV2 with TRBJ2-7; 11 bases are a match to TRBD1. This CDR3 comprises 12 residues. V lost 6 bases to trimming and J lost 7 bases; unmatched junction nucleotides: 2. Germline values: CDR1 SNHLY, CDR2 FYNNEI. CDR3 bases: TGTGCCAGCAGGGACAGGGGGCTAGAGCAGTACTTC. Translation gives CASRDRGLEQYF.

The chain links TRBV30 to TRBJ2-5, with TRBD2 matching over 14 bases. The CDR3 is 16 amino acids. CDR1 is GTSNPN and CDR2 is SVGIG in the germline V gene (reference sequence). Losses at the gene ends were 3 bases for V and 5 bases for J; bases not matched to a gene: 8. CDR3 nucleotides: TGTGCCTGGAGAGGACTAGCGGGAGGAGGGTTGGAGACCCAGTACTTC. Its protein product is CAWRGLAGGGLETQYF.

CDR3 region: CASSFYGQGGGSTEAFF. The CDR3 DNA follows: TGTGCCAGCAGTTTCTACGGACAGGGCGGGGGGTCCACTGAAGCTTTCTTT. J is TRBJ1-1 and V is TRBV27, with 8 positions matching TRBD1. The CDR3 length is 17 residues. From germline, CDR1 is MNHEY and CDR2 SMNVEV (reference sequence). The V and J ends lost 3 bases and 4 bases, in that order; junction bases with no gene match: 13.

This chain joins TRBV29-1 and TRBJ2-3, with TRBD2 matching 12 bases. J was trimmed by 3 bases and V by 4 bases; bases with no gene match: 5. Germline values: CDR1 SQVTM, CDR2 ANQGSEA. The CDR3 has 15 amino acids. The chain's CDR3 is CSVGLAGVLTDTQYF. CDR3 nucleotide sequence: TGCAGCGTTGGACTAGCGGGAGTCCTTACAGATACGCAGTATTTT.

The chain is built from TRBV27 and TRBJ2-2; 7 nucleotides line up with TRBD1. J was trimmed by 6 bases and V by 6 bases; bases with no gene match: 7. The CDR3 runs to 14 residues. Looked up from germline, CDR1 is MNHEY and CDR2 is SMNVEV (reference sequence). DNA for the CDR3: TGTGCCAGCAGGACGGCAGGGGGTGCCGGGGAGCTGTTTTTT. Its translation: CASRTAGGAGELFF.

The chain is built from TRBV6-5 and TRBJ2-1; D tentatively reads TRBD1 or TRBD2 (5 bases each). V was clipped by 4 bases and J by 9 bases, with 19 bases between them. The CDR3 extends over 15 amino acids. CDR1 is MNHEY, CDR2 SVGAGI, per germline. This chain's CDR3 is CASSSLSFGASEQFF. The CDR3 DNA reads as TGTGCCAGCAGTTCGCTTTCCTTCGGGGCAAGTGAGCAGTTCTTC.

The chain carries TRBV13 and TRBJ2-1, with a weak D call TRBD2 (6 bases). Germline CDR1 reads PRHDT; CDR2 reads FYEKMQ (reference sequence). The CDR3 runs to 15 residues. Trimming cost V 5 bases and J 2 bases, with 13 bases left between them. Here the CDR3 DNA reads TGTGCCAGCAGCCCCCGGGACTTTCCCTACAATGAGCAGTTCTTC. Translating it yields CASSPRDFPYNEQFF.

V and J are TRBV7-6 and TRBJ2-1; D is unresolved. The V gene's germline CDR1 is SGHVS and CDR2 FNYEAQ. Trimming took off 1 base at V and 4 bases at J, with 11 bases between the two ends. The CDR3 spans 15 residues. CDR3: CASSLVFTSYNEQFF. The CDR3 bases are TGTGCCAGCAGCTTAGTATTTACCAGTTACAATGAGCAGTTCTTC.

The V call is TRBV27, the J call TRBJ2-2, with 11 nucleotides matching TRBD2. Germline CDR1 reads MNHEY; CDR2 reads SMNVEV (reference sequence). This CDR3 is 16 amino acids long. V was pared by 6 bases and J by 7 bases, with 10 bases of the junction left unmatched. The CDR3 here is CASRQTSGRFNGELFF. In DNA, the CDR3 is TGTGCCAGCAGGCAAACTAGCGGGAGATTTAACGGGGAGCTGTTTTTT.

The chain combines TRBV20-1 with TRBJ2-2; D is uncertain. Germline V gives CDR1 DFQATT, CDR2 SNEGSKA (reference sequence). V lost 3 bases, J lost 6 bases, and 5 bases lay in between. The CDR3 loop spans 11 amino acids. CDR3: CSARESGELFF. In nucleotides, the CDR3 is TGCAGTGCTAGGGAGTCCGGGGAGCTGTTTTTT.